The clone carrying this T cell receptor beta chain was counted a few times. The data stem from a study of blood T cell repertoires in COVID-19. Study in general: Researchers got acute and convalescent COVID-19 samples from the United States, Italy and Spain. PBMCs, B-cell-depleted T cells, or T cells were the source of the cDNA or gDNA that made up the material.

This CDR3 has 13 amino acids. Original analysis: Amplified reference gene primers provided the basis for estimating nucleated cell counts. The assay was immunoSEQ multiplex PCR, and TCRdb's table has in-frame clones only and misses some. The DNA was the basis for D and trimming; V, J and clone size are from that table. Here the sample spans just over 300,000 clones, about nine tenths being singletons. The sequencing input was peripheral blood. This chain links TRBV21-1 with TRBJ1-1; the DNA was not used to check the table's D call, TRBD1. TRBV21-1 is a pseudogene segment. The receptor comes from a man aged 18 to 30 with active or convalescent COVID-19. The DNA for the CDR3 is TGTGCCAGCAGCTCGAGACAGAACACTGAAGCTTTCTTT. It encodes CASSSRQNTEAFF.